A single sample gave rise to the 8 T cell receptor beta chains below, sequenced in a study of T cell changes during pregnancy in multiple sclerosis (dated by TCRdb to about 2019). Libraries were made using the immunoSEQ multiplex PCR assay. The table comes from immuneACCESS by way of TCRdb, which keeps in-frame sequences with V and J called. Part of the clones is missing from these tables; in studies checked, under half for an unresolved V gene and the rest for unknown reasons. The sample table shows 100,000 to 110,000 clones, and 80% to 95% are seen once. The ten most abundant clones make up 1.9% of the sample. Specimen: peripheral blood, collected after pregnancy. The receptors were sampled from a female donor with multiple sclerosis, enrolled in a pregnancy study.

The chain is built from TRBV4-3 and TRBJ2-6; tentatively, D is TRBD2 (6 bases). Per the germline V gene, CDR1 is LGHNA and CDR2 is YSLEER. The CDR3 consists of 15 residues. V was shortened by 4 bases and J by 0 bases, with 7 bases between the two germline ends. The CDR3 loop reads CASSPGGSGANVLTF. The CDR3 DNA reads as TGCGCCAGCAGCCCCGGGGGCTCTGGGGCCAACGTCCTGACTTTC.

The chain combines TRBV28 with TRBJ2-1; tentatively, D is TRBD1 (5 bases). CDR1 MDHEN and CDR2 SYDVKM come from the germline V gene. This CDR3 is built from 13 residues. Trimming took off 1 base at V and 6 bases at J, with 7 bases between the two ends. CDR3 DNA sequence: TGTGCCAGCAGTTTATTAAGGGGCAATGAGCAGTTCTTC. This sequence encodes CASSLLRGNEQFF.

This clone was picked up a small number of times. J is TRBJ1-5 and V is TRBV28, with 12 bases matching TRBD1. V dropped 4 bases and J dropped 8; count of bases not matched to a gene: 9. The CDR3 totals 16 residues. Germline V CDR1 and CDR2: MDHEN, SYDVKM. In nucleotides, the CDR3 is TGTGCCAGCAGTTCGGCCTCGGGACAGGGGGCGAAGCCCCAGCATTTT. This gives the protein CASSSASGQGAKPQHF.

CDR3 bases: TGTGCCAGCAGTGCACTAGGACAAGAGACCCAGTACTTC. The encoded protein is CASSALGQETQYF. The J gene is TRBJ2-5, the V gene TRBV27; possibly TRBD2 for D (5 bases). From germline, CDR1 is MNHEY and CDR2 SMNVEV (reference sequence). The CDR3 totals 13 residues. V was shortened by 5 bases and J by 2 bases, with 9 bases between the two germline ends.

The chain links TRBV2 to TRBJ1-5, with 8 bases fitting TRBD1. The CDR3 consists of 15 residues. The germline CDR1 and CDR2 sequences are SNHLY and FYNNEI. Germline trimming cut 7 bases from V and 1 base from J; bases unmatched to any gene: 6. CDR3 nucleotide sequence: TGTGCCAGCATGGGGGGACAGGCCAGCAATCAGCCCCAGCATTTT. As protein: CASMGGQASNQPQHF.

The table lists this clone with a count of one. The chain employs TRBV28 and TRBJ2-7; 8 bases are a match to TRBD2. The CDR3 is made up of 13 amino acids. The V gene's germline CDR1 is MDHEN and CDR2 SYDVKM. The J segment lost 7 bases and the V segment lost 6 bases, leaving 8 bases of the junction unmatched. CDR3 sequence (DNA): TGTGCCAGCAGGCGCACCCGGGGGGGGGAGCAGTACTTC. The encoded protein is CASRRTRGGEQYF.

V usage is TRBV7-2 and J usage is TRBJ2-7, with 8 bases fitting TRBD2. Trimming at V came to 5 bases and at J to 3 bases, leaving 3 bases not matched to a gene. Germline V gene sequence: CDR1 SGHTA, CDR2 FQGNSA. The CDR3 is 13 amino acids. CDR3 sequence (DNA): TGTGCCAGCAGCAGGGGGACTAGCTACGAGCAGTACTTC. Translated: CASSRGTSYEQYF.

This rearrangement joins TRBV4-1 to TRBJ1-2, with D unclear. CDR3 length: 17 amino acids. CDR1 and CDR2 from the germline V gene are MGHRA and YSYEKL. Trimming cost V 0 bases and J 5 bases, with 19 bases left between them. The CDR3 loop is CASSQDPDGYERYGYTF. In nucleotides, the CDR3 is TGCGCCAGCAGCCAAGATCCTGACGGATATGAGAGGTATGGCTACACCTTC.